This T cell receptor beta chain was recovered during a study of beta chain features in type 1 diabetes. Study-wide context: Patient and healthy donor groups were alike in age, gender and cell yields. Overall study results and limits: Among all four CD4+ subsets, Type 1 diabetes patients had TCRB CDR3s that were moderately but significantly shorter. A definitive answer on HLA type influencing TCRB rearrangement was not reached here.

This clone was recorded a few times. Its cognate antigen is unknown. Expressed TCRB transcripts were sequenced after all isolated RNA was converted to cDNA. Here immunoSEQ multiplex PCR was the method, and the copy in TCRdb shows in-frame clones only, minus some. The data contain more than 300,000 clones, around a tenth of them singletons. This CDR3 is 16 amino acids long. Unmatched junction bases numbered 6, after V lost 2 bases and J lost 3 bases. The germline V gene has CDR1 MNHEY and CDR2 SVGAGI. This rearrangement joins TRBV6-5 to TRBJ2-1; 8 nucleotides agree with TRBD1. The TCR originated in a man aged 25-40 years with type 1 diabetes. Input material: central memory CD4+ T cells from blood. CDR3 residues: CASSYDPTGDYNEQFF. The CDR3 DNA is TGTGCCAGCAGTTACGATCCGACAGGGGACTACAATGAGCAGTTCTTC.